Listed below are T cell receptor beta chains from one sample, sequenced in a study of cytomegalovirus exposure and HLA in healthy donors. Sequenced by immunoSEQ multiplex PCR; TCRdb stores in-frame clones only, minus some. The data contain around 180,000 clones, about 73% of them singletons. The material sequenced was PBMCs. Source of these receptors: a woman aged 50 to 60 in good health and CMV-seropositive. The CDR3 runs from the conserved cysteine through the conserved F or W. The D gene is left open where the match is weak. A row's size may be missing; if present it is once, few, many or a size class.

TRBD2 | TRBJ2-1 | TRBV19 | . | CASSIDSPVAGGAYNEQFF | TGTGCCAGTAGTATAGATTCCCCCGTAGCGGGGGGGGCCTACAATGAGCAGTTCTTC
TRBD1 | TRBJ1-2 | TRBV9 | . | CASSPFQGAGYGYTF | TGTGCCAGCAGCCCATTTCAGGGGGCGGGCTATGGCTACACCTTC
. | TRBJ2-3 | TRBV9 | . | CASSPRSSTDTQYF | TGTGCCAGCAGCCCACGGTCATCCACAGATACGCAGTATTTT
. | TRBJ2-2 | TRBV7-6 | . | CASSLLYRNTGELFF | TGTGCCAGCAGCCTGCTGTACAGGAACACCGGGGAGCTGTTTTTT
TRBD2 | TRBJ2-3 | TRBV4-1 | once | CASSQVVAGGYTDTQYF | TGCGCCAGCAGCCAAGTTGTAGCGGGGGGGTACACAGATACGCAGTATTTT
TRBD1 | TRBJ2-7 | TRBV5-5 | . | CASSLPTGTHEQYF | TGTGCCAGCAGCTTGCCGACAGGGACCCACGAGCAGTACTTC
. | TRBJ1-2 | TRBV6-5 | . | CASSYSQGQGYTF | TGTGCCAGCAGTTACTCCCAGGGGCAGGGCTACACCTTC
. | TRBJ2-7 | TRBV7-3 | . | CASSVSTGSRQYF | TGTGCCAGCAGCGTGAGCACAGGATCGAGGCAGTACTTC
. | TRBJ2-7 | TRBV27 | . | CASSSGFAYEQYF | TGTGCCAGCAGTTCCGGGTTCGCCTACGAGCAGTACTTC
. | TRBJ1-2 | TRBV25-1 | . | CASSDGRRFYGYTF | TGTGCCAGCAGTGATGGCAGGCGATTCTATGGCTACACCTTC
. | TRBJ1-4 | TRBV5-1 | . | CASSLRQGTDEKLFF | TGCGCCAGCAGCTTAAGGCAGGGGACCGATGAAAAACTGTTTTTT
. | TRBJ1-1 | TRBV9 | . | CASSVGVGVNTEAFF | TGTGCCAGCAGCGTAGGCGTAGGGGTGAACACTGAAGCTTTCTTT
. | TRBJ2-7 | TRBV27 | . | CASRTAKTSYEQYF | TGTGCCAGCAGGACAGCCAAAACCTCCTACGAGCAGTACTTC
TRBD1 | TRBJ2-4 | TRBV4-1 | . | CASSQEFGIKTGMAKNIQYF | TGCGCCAGCAGCCAAGAGTTTGGGATTAAGACAGGGATGGCCAAAAACATTCAGTACTTC
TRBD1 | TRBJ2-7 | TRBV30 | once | CAWAGTGLTYESREQYF | TGTGCCTGGGCCGGGACAGGACTAACCTACGAATCCCGCGAGCAGTACTTC
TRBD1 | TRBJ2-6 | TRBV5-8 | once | CASSLAQGKANVLTF | TGTGCCAGCAGCTTGGCACAGGGGAAGGCCAACGTCCTGACTTTC
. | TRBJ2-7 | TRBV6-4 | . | CASAPHAGPGYEQYF | TGTGCCAGCGCCCCGCACGCGGGCCCCGGCTACGAGCAGTACTTC
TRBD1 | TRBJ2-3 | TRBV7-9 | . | CASTRQGATDTQYF | TGTGCCAGCACCCGGCAGGGGGCCACAGATACGCAGTATTTT
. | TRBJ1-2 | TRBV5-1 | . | CASSPEAGVYGYTF | TGCGCCAGCAGCCCGGAAGCAGGCGTCTATGGCTACACCTTC
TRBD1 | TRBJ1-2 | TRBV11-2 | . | CASSLGQGLPNGYTF | TGTGCCAGCAGCTTAGGACAGGGGCTCCCGAATGGCTACACCTTC
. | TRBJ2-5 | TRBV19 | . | CASSSSVQETQYF | TGTGCCAGTAGTAGTTCAGTTCAAGAGACCCAGTACTTC
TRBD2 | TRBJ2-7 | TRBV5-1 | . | CASSRAGEEQYF | TGCGCCAGCAGCCGAGCGGGGGAAGAGCAGTACTTC
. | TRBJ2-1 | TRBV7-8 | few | CASSLARLLFYNEQFF | TGTGCCAGCAGCTTAGCTAGACTTCTTTTCTACAATGAGCAGTTCTTC
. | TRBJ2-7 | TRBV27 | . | CASSLERGSYEQYF | TGTGCCAGCAGTTTAGAGCGCGGCTCCTACGAGCAGTACTTC
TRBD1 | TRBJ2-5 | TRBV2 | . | CASRETALGQGDF | TGTGCCAGCAGGGAGACTGCTCTGGGACAGGGGGACTTC
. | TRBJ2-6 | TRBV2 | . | CASSESRNPGANVLTF | TGTGCCAGCAGTGAATCCAGGAACCCTGGGGCCAACGTCCTGACTTTC
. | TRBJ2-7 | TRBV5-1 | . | CASSLGLGYEQYF | TGCGCCAGCAGCTTGGGACTAGGCTACGAGCAGTACTTC
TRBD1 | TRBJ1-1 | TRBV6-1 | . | CASSAQGGKTEAFF | TGTGCCAGCAGCGCACAGGGGGGGAAAACTGAAGCTTTCTTT
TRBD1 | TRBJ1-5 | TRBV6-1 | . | CASMDRVNQPQHF | TGTGCCAGCATGGACAGGGTTAATCAGCCCCAGCATTTT